Listed below are T cell receptor beta chains from one sample, sequenced in a study of radiation and T cells in renal cell carcinoma. Libraries were prepared by immunoSEQ multiplex PCR; TCRdb keeps only in-frame clonotypes and omits some of them. The table shows roughly 61,000 clones, with over 65% occurring only once. The sample here was blood, taken from a patient whose treatment included radiotherapy and nephrectomy. Source of these receptors: a man in his 60s with renal cell carcinoma. Both conserved end residues are trimmed from each CDR3.

>TRBJ2-1|TRBV4-3|14
ASSHGYGLRWREQF
>TRBJ1-5|TRBV5-6|13
ASSLAGGGRQPQH
>TRBJ2-2|TRBV6-4|12
ASRRTTNTGELF
>TRBJ2-1|TRBV11-2|11
ASSLAGRNEQF
>TRBJ1-3|TRBV10-3|10
AIPGTGNTIY
>TRBJ1-1|TRBV7-3|12
ASSTGQMNTEAF
>TRBJ2-3|TRBV2|12
ASSVGAAADTQY
>TRBJ1-1|TRBV9|12
ASSSSDGRREAF
>TRBJ1-1|TRBV14|14
ASSQGGQGMNTEAF
>TRBJ1-3|TRBV6-6|13
ASRDGTGPGNTIY
>TRBJ2-1|TRBV6-6|14
ASSFASGASYNEQF
>TRBJ2-7|TRBV5-1|13
ASSTGTGGFYEQY
>TRBJ1-1|TRBV7-9|10
ASSYVGTEAF
>TRBJ2-1|TRBV5-1|13
ASSFGRGTQNEQF
>TRBJ1-2|TRBV30|12
AWRVGRGVGGYT
>TRBJ1-6|TRBV18|13
ASSIGTGDNSPLH
>TRBJ2-7|TRBV7-9|11
ASSIGDGYEQY
>TRBJ2-7|TRBV7-9|12
ASSPEVTYDEQY
>TRBJ2-1|TRBV11-3|13
ASSPGTASYNEQF
>TRBJ2-7|TRBV9|13
ASSVGGRETYEQY
>TRBJ1-2|TRBV19|11
ASTPPQVYGYT
>TRBJ1-5|TRBV6-1|13
ASSEWGSGNQPQH
>TRBJ2-5|TRBV4-3|14
ASSQEGRQGRTTQY
>TRBJ1-1|TRBV7-9|13
ASSLRQGRDTEAF
>TRBJ2-6|TRBV6-1|12
ASRTGVGANVLT
>TRBJ2-3|TRBV7-9|12
ASSLHRSTDTQY
>TRBJ1-5|TRBV5-1|13
ASSLWDSYNQPQH
>TRBJ1-2|TRBV6-1|14
ASSEAVGQAIYGYT
>TRBJ1-2|TRBV28|14
ASSLTLYRSNYGYT
>TRBJ2-5|TRBV6-6|10
ASSPGVETQY
>TRBJ1-4|TRBV2|12
ASSPGPTGEKLF
>TRBJ1-6|TRBV30|10
AWGGYNSPLH
>TRBJ1-5|TRBV28|11
ATSGQTNQPQH
>TRBJ2-1|TRBV6-1|13
ASREGLAGANEQF
>TRBJ2-1|TRBV19|13
ASSKTDSSYNEQF
>TRBJ1-6|TRBV12-5|13
ASGLVNQGDSPLH
>TRBJ1-5|TRBV6-1|13
ASSWEGEGNQPQH
>TRBJ1-1|TRBV5-1|12
ASSLASGNTEAF
>TRBJ2-1|TRBV19|13
ASSRGLRSYNEQF
>TRBJ2-3|TRBV18|12
ASSPPAGTDTQY
>TRBJ2-5|TRBV18|9
ASSPGETQY
>TRBJ2-2|TRBV5-1|12
ASSPGLRTGELF
>TRBJ2-2|TRBV7-9|13
ASSLVQGGTGELF
>TRBJ2-1|TRBV27|13
ACSERVGAYSEQF
>TRBJ2-1|TRBV5-5|12
ASSFWTKDNEQF
>TRBJ2-3|TRBV7-6|14
ASSLDVRGGEDTQY
>TRBJ1-2|TRBV29-1|11
SVRELEGYGYT
>TRBJ1-4|TRBV11-2|11
ASSLVSDEKLF
>TRBJ1-1|TRBV5-6|12
ASSPDRVGTEAF
>TRBJ1-6|TRBV4-3|12
ASSVGQEGSPLH
>TRBJ1-1|TRBV19|14
ASSIPRQGAGTEAF
>TRBJ2-5|TRBV14|12
ASSQDWAPGPQY
>TRBJ2-1|TRBV29-1|13
SFRGLAGGTNEQF
>TRBJ2-3|TRBV4-3|14
ASSQHRDLLTDTQY
>-|TRBV5-8|13
ASSWQRGGTYEQY
>TRBJ1-4|TRBV7-2|12
ASSTGAMNEKLF
>TRBJ1-1|TRBV12-5|11
ASGWEPNTEAF